Presented here are 10 T cell receptor beta chains from one specimen sequenced in a study of OX40 agonist ivuxolimab in advanced cancers. Measured with immunoSEQ multiplex PCR; TCRdb has only the in-frame clones, and not every one. The data hold roughly 34,000 clones, with more than 60% observed a single time. Sequencing used CD4+ or CD8+ T cells sorted from blood, obtained in a trial of the OX40 agonist ivuxolimab. The receptors here all came from an adult with an advanced solid tumor such as melanoma, head and neck, liver or kidney cancer.

The chain has TRBV19 and TRBJ1-5; no clear D. The germline CDR1 and CDR2 sequences are LNHDA and SQIVND (reference sequence). The CDR3 contains 16 residues. The V and J ends lost 1 base and 0 bases respectively, with 10 bases between them. The CDR3 sequence: CASSIGSGYSNQPQHF. The CDR3 bases are TGTGCCAGTAGTATAGGATCCGGCTATAGCAATCAGCCCCAGCATTTT. The full variable domain, its missing parts supplied by reference TRBV19 and TRBJ1-5, is DGGITQSPKYLFRKEGQNVTLSCEQNLNHDAMYWYRQDPGQGLRLIYYSQIVNDFQKGDIAEGYSVSREKKESFPLTVTSAQKNPTAFYLCASSIGSGYSNQPQHFGDGTRLSIL.

The chain carries TRBV18 and TRBJ2-5, with D maybe TRBD2 (6 bases). This CDR3 region has 13 residues. V was trimmed by 3 bases and J by 3 bases, leaving 8 bases between them. Per germline, CDR1 KGHSH and CDR2 LQKENI. As DNA, the CDR3 is TGTGCCAGCTCACCGATAGCGGAAGAGACCCAGTACTTC. Translation gives CASSPIAEETQYF.

The chain recombines TRBV18 with TRBJ1-2, with 9 bases matching TRBD1. The CDR3 runs to 14 residues. The germline CDR1 and CDR2 sequences are KGHSH and LQKENI. Trimming removed 3 bases from V and 8 bases from J; junction bases left unmatched: 7. The CDR3 loop reads CASSPPDRGGGYTF. The CDR3 nucleotides read TGTGCCAGCTCACCCCCGGACAGGGGAGGGGGCTACACCTTC. The full variable domain, completed using reference TRBV18 and TRBJ1-2, is NAGVMQNPRHLVRRRGQEARLRCSPMKGHSHVYWYRQLPEEGLKFMVYLQKENIIDESGMPKERFSAEFPKEGPSILRIQQVVRGDSAAYFCASSPPDRGGGYTFGSGTRLTVV.

The V call is TRBV10-3, the J call TRBJ2-7, with D perhaps TRBD1 or TRBD2 (5 bases each). The length of the CDR3 is 15 residues. CDR1 ENHRY and CDR2 SYGVKD come from the germline V gene. V was clipped by 0 bases and J by 2 bases, with 11 bases between them. CDR3 protein: CAISESKGRAYEQYF. The CDR3, as DNA: TGTGCCATCAGTGAGTCGAAGGGGAGAGCCTACGAGCAGTACTTC.

This chain links TRBV4-2 with TRBJ1-4; D call uncertain. CDR1 and CDR2 from the germline V gene are LGHNA and YNFKEQ. The CDR3 runs 13 residues. V dropped 4 bases and J dropped 7 bases, with 10 bases sitting between them. The CDR3 coding sequence is TGTGCCAGCAGCCTACTCCCGGGTGAAAAACTGTTTTTT. This translates into CASSLLPGEKLFF.

This chain joins TRBV6-5 and TRBJ2-1; D is possibly TRBD1 or TRBD2 (5 bases each). CDR1 is MNHEY, CDR2 SVGAGI, per germline. V was clipped by 6 bases and J by 4 bases, with 7 bases between them. The CDR3 runs to 12 residues. For the CDR3, the DNA is TGTGCCAGCAGGGGACCTTACAATGAGCAGTTCTTC. Its translation is CASRGPYNEQFF.

This clone was observed a handful of times. This chain links TRBV30 with TRBJ2-1; D unclear. Looked up from germline, CDR1 is GTSNPN and CDR2 is SVGIG (reference sequence). This CDR3 is 12 amino acids long. The ends were cut back, 0 bases at V and 8 bases at J, with 8 bases in the middle. The CDR3 protein is CAWSVWQDEQFF. The CDR3 nucleotides are TGTGCCTGGAGTGTCTGGCAGGATGAGCAGTTCTTC.

This chain links TRBV5-8 with TRBJ2-2; 8 positions agree with TRBD1. Trimming at V came to 4 bases and at J to 4 bases, leaving 6 bases not matched to a gene. Germline loops: CDR1 SGHTS, CDR2 YDEGEE. CDR3 length equals 15 residues. In DNA form, the CDR3 reads TGTGCCAGCAGCCGCACAGACAGGGGCACCGGGGAGCTGTTTTTT. It yields the protein CASSRTDRGTGELFF.

The genes are TRBV9 and TRBJ1-2; D remains ambiguous. Germline loops: CDR1 SGDLS, CDR2 YYNGEE. CDR3 length: 11 amino acids. V lost 3 bases and J 5 bases, leaving 5 bases between the germline ends. CDR3: CASSEGYGYTF. The CDR3 nucleotides are TGTGCCAGCAGCGAGGGATATGGCTACACCTTC.

J is TRBJ1-2 and V is TRBV5-5; TRBD1 matches at 8 bases. The CDR3 is 16 amino acids. CDR1 is SGHKS, CDR2 YYEKEE, per germline (reference sequence). V lost 0 bases and J lost 3; bases outside the gene matches: 7. CDR3 coding DNA: TGTGCCAGCAGCTTGGCGGGCCAGGGGGCTGACTATGGCTACACCTTC. Its translation is CASSLAGQGADYGYTF.